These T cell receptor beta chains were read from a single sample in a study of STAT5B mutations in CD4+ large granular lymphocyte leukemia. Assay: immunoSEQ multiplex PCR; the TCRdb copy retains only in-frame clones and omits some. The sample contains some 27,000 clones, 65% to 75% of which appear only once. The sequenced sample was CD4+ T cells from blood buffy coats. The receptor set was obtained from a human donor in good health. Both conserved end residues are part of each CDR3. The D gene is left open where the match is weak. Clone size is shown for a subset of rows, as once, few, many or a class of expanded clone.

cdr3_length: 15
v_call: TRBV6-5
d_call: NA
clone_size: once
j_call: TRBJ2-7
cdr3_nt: TGTGCCAGCAGTTACTCGACCGGGATCTCCTACGAGCAGTACTTC
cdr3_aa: CASSYSTGISYEQYF

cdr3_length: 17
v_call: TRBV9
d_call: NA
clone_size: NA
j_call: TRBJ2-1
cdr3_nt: TGTGCCAGCAGGCCCGATGAGATCCACCACGCCTACAATGAGCAGTTCTTC
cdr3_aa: CASRPDEIHHAYNEQFF

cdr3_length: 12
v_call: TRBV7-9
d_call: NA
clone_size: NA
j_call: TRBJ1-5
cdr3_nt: TGTGCCAGCAGCTTAGATAGCAAGCCCCAGCATTTT
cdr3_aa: CASSLDSKPQHF

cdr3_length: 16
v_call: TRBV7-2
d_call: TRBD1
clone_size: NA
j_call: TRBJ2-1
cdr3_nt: TGTGCCAGCAGCTTAGTTCGCAGGACAGGGTTCAATGAGCAGTTCTTC
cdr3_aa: CASSLVRRTGFNEQFF

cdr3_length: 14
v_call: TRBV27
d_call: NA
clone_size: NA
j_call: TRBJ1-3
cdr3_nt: TGTGCCAGCAGTTCGGGGAGAACTGGAAACACCATATATTTT
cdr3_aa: CASSSGRTGNTIYF

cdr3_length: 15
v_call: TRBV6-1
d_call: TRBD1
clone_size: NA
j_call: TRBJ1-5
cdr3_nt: TGTGCCAGCAGAAAAGGTGACAGGGAGGATCAGCCCCAGCATTTT
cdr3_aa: CASRKGDREDQPQHF

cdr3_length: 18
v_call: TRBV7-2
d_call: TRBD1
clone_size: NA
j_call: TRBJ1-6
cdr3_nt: TGTGCCAGCAGCTTTAGCTGGACAGGGAGCTCCTATAATTCACCCCTCCACTTT
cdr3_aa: CASSFSWTGSSYNSPLHF

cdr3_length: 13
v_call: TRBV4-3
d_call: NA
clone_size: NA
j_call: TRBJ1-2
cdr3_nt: TGCGCCAGCAGCCAAGACTTGGGGTCGGGCTACACCTTC
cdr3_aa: CASSQDLGSGYTF

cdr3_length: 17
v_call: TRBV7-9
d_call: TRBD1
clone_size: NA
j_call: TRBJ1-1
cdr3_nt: TGTGCCAGCAGCTCAACCGGGACAGGGGGCTCGAACACTGAAGCTTTCTTT
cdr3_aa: CASSSTGTGGSNTEAFF

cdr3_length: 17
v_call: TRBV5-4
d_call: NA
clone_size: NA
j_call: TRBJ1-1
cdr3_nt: TGTGCCAGCAGCAAACCTACGGGGGGACATGTGAACACTGAAGCTTTCTTT
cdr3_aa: CASSKPTGGHVNTEAFF

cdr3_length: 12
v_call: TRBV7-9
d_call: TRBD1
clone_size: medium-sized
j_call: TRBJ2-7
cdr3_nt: TGTGCCAGCAGCCCGGGAAGACAGGGGTCCGACTTC
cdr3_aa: CASSPGRQGSDF

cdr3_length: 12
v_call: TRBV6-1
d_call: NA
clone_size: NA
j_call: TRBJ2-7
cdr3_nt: TGTGCCAGCAGTGAAATGCTGGGAGAGCAGTACTTC
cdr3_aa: CASSEMLGEQYF

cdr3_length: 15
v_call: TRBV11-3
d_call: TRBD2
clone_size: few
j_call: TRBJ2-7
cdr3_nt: TGTGCCAGCAGCCCAGGACTAGCGGGAATTCACGAGCAGTACTTC
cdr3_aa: CASSPGLAGIHEQYF

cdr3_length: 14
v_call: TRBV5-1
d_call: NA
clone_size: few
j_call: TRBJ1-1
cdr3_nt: TGCGCCAGCAGCTACCGGGGGCTCGACACTGAAGCTTTCTTT
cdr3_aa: CASSYRGLDTEAFF

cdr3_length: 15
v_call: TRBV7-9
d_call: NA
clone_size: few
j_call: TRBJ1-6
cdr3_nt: TGTGCCAGCAGCTTAGGAGGGACTGAAAATTCACCCCTCCACTTT
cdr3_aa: CASSLGGTENSPLHF

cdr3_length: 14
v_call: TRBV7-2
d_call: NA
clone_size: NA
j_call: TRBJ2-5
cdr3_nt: TGTGCCAGCAGCTTAATCCAGATCCAAGAGACCCAGTACTTC
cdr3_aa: CASSLIQIQETQYF

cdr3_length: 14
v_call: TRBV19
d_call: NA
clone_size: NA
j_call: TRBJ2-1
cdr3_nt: TGTGCCAGTAGTTCGAGGGGGTGGGTGGATGAGCAGTTCTTC
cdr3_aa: CASSSRGWVDEQFF

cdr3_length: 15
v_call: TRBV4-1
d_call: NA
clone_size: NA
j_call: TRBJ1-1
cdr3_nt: TGCGCCAGCAGCCCAGTGGGCAGAAAGGTACCTGAAGCTTTCTTT
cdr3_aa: CASSPVGRKVPEAFF

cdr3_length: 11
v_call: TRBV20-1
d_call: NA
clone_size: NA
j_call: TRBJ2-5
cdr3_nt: TGCAGTGCTAGTGTCTTGGAGACCCAGTACTTC
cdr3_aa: CSASVLETQYF

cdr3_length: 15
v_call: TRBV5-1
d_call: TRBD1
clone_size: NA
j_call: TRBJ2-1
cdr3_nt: TGCGCCAGCAGCCAAGGGACAGGGGGATACAATGAGCAGTTCTTC
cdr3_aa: CASSQGTGGYNEQFF

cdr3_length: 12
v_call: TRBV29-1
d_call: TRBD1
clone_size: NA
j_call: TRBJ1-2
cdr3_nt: TGCAGCGCGAACGGACAGGGCAATGGCTACACCTTC
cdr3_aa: CSANGQGNGYTF

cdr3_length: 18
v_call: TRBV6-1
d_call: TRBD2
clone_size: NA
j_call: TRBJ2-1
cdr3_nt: TGTGCCAGCAGTGAAAGGTGGGCGGGAGGGCCTTTGTACAATGAGCAGTTCTTC
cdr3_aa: CASSERWAGGPLYNEQFF

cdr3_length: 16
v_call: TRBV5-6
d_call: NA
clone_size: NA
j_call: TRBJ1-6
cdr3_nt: TGTGCCAGCAGTTCTTTAGTGGTCCCAGGGGATTCACCCCTCCACTTT
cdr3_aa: CASSSLVVPGDSPLHF

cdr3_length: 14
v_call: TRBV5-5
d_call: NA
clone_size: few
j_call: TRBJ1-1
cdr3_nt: TGTGCCAGCAGCTTGCGGGTTAGCGGCACTGAAGCTTTCTTT
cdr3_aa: CASSLRVSGTEAFF

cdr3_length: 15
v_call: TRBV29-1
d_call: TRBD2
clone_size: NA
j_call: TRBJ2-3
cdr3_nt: TGCAGCGCTGTACTAGCGGGATCTAGCACAGATACGCAGTATTTT
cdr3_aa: CSAVLAGSSTDTQYF

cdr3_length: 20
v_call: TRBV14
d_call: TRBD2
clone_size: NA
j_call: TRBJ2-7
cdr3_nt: TGTGCCAGCAGCCAAGCCTATCCGGGACTAGCGGAAAGGCTGTCCTACGAGCAGTACTTC
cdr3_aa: CASSQAYPGLAERLSYEQYF

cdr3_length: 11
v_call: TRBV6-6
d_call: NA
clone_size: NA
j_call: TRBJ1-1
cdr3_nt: TGTGCCAGCAGTCTGAGCACTGAAGCTTTCTTT
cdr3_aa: CASSLSTEAFF

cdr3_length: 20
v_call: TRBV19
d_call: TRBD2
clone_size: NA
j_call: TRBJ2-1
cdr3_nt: TGTGCCAGTGGCCGAAGGACTAGCGGGGCCCTAAGGAGCTCCTACAATGAGCAGTTCTTC
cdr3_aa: CASGRRTSGALRSSYNEQFF

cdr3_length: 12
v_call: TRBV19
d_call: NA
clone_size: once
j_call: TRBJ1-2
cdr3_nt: TGTGCCAGTAGTAAAGGACCGGGCGGCTACACCTTC
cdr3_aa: CASSKGPGGYTF

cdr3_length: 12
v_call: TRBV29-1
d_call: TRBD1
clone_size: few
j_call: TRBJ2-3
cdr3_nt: TGCAGCGTCGACAGGGGGATAGATACGCAGTATTTT
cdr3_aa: CSVDRGIDTQYF

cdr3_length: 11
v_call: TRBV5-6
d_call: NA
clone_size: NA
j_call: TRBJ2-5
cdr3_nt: TGTGCCAGCAGCTTGTCCGGGACCCAGTACTTC
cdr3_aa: CASSLSGTQYF

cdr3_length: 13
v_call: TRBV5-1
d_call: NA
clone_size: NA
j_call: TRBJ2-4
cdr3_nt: TGCGCCAGCAGCTTGAACACAAAAAACATTCAGTACTTC
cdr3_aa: CASSLNTKNIQYF

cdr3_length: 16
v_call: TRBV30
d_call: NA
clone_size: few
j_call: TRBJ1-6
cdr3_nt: TGTGCCTGGAGGAATGGGGGGAGCTCCTATAATTCACCCCTCCACTTT
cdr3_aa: CAWRNGGSSYNSPLHF

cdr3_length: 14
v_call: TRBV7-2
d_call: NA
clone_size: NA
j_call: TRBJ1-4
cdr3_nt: TGTGCCAGCAGCTTAGGGGGGGATAATGAAAAACTGTTTTTT
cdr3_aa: CASSLGGDNEKLFF

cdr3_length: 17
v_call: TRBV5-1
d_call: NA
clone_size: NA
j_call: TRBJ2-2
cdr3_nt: TGCGCCAGCAGCTTTCAATCGGGCAGGGCATACACCGGGGAGCTGTTTTTT
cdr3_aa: CASSFQSGRAYTGELFF

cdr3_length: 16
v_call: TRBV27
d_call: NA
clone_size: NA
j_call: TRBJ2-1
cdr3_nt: TGTGCCAGCAGTTTCGAGGCAGGGCCATCTTACAATGAGCAGTTCTTC
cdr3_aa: CASSFEAGPSYNEQFF

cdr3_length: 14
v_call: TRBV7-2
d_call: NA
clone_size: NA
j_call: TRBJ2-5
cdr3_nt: TGTGCCAGCAGCCGAAGGGCAGTTCAAGAGACCCAGTACTTC
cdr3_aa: CASSRRAVQETQYF

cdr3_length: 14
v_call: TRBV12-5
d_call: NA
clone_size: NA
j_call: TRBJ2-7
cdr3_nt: TGTGCTAGTGGTTTGGGGGGACCAAGCTACGAGCAGTACTTC
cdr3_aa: CASGLGGPSYEQYF

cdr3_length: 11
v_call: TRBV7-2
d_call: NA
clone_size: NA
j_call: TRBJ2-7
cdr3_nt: TGTGCCAGCAGCTTAAAATCCGAGCAGTACTTC
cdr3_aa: CASSLKSEQYF

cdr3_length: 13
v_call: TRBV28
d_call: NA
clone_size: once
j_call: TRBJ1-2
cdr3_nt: TGTGCCAGCAGTTCGGGGACTTACTATGGCTACACCTTC
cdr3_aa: CASSSGTYYGYTF

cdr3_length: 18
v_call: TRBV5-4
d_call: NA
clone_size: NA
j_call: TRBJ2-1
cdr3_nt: TGTGCCAGCAGCTCCCCTACCCGGACAGAGAGCTCCTACAATGAGCAGTTCTTC
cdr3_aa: CASSSPTRTESSYNEQFF

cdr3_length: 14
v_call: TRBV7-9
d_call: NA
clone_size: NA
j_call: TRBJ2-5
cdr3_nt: TGTGCCAGCAGCTCCCTCGGGAGAGGGGAGACCCAGTACTTC
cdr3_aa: CASSSLGRGETQYF

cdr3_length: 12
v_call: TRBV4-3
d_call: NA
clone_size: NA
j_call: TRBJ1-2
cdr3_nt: TGCGCCAGCAGTCGGACTGGCTATGGCTACACCTTC
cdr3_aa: CASSRTGYGYTF

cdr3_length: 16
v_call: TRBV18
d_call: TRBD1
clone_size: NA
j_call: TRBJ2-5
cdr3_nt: TGTGCCAGCTCACCACTACAGGGGGCAGTAACGGAGACCCAGTACTTC
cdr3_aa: CASSPLQGAVTETQYF

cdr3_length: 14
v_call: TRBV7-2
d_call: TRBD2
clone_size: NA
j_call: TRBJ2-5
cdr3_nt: TGTGCCAGCAGCCTAGCGGGAGCTGGGGAGACCCAGTACTTC
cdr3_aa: CASSLAGAGETQYF

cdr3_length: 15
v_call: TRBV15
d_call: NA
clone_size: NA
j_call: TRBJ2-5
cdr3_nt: TGTGCCACCAGCAGACCTGGGCGGCCCCAAGAGACCCAGTACTTC
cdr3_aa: CATSRPGRPQETQYF

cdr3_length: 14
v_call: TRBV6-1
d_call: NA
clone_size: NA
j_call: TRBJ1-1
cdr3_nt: TGTGCCAGCACCGGCGAGGGGTCTAACACTGAAGCTTTCTTT
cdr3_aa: CASTGEGSNTEAFF

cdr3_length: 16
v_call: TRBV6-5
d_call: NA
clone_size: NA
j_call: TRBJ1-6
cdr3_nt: TGTGCCAGCAGTTCCCCACGGTTAGGTCATCATTCACCCCTCCACTTT
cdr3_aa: CASSSPRLGHHSPLHF

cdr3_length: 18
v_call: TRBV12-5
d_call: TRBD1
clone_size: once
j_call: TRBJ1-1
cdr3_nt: TGTGCTAGTGGTTTGGTACCCGGGACAGGGCCGGGGAACACTGAAGCTTTCTTT
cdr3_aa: CASGLVPGTGPGNTEAFF

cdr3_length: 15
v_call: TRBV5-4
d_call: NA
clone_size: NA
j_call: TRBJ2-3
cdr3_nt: TGTGCCAGCAGCTTGGATGGCGCTTACACAGATACGCAGTATTTT
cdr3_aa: CASSLDGAYTDTQYF